The rows below give T cell receptor beta chains drawn from one sample of a study of blood T cell repertoires in COVID-19. Produced via immunoSEQ multiplex PCR; TCRdb's table is partial and in-frame only. The table records approximately 160,000 clones, roughly 84% of them present only once. The sequencing sample was made of peripheral blood. The receptors stem from a woman older than 75 with active or convalescent COVID-19. Both conserved end residues are part of each CDR3. A D gene is named only where the DNA matches it firmly. Rows give clone size only sometimes, using once, few, many, or a class for an expanded clone.

>TRBD2|TRBJ2-5|15|.|TRBV19
CASSIRGVYQETQYF
TGTGCCAGTAGTATCCGGGGGGTGTACCAAGAGACCCAGTACTTC
>TRBD2|TRBJ2-1|16|.|TRBV6-2/TRBV6-3
CASSFGGANSYNEQFF
TGTGCCAGCAGTTTCGGGGGGGCCAACTCCTACAATGAGCAGTTCTTC
>.|TRBJ2-4|14|.|TRBV5-6
CASSLSRVGNIQYF
TGTGCCAGCAGCTTATCCAGGGTAGGAAACATTCAGTACTTC
>.|TRBJ1-4|18|.|TRBV9
CASSFGLAQGGFNEKLFF
TGTGCCAGCAGCTTCGGTCTAGCCCAGGGAGGGTTTAATGAAAAACTGTTTTTT
>.|TRBJ1-2|13|few|TRBV10-2
CASSDPSREGYTF
TGCGCCAGCAGTGATCCTTCCCGAGAGGGCTACACCTTC
>.|TRBJ1-2|18|.|TRBV7-2
CASSLAVGAPIPNYGYTF
TGTGCCAGCAGCTTAGCGGTGGGGGCTCCTATTCCTAACTATGGCTACACCTTC
>TRBD1|TRBJ1-1|14|.|TRBV19
CASNEGAGPTEAFF
TGTGCCAGTAATGAGGGGGCCGGTCCCACTGAAGCTTTCTTT
>.|TRBJ1-1|15|.|TRBV18
CASSLEGTKNTEAFF
TGTGCCAGCTCCTTGGAGGGGACGAAGAACACTGAAGCTTTCTTT
>.|TRBJ1-3|15|once|TRBV18
CASSPPGGVGNTIYF
TGTGCCAGCTCACCACCGGGAGGGGTCGGAAACACCATATATTTT
>.|TRBJ1-1|13|few|TRBV12-2
CASRSGVRGEAFF
TGTGCAAGTCGCTCCGGCGTCAGGGGTGAAGCTTTCTTT
>.|TRBJ1-1|14|.|TRBV3-1/TRBV3-2
CASSQGRLGTEAFF
TGTGCCAGCAGCCAGGGGAGGCTGGGAACTGAAGCTTTCTTT
>TRBD2|TRBJ2-2|14|.|TRBV27
CASKQRGETGELFF
TGTGCCAGCAAGCAGCGGGGGGAAACCGGGGAGCTGTTTTTT
>.|TRBJ1-2|14|.|TRBV6-6
CASSYGAGYDGYTF
TGTGCCAGCAGTTACGGGGCGGGGTACGACGGCTACACCTTC
>TRBD2|TRBJ2-3|17|.|TRBV7-2
CASSLASGGRGTDTQYF
TGTGCCAGCAGCTTGGCTAGCGGGGGGCGGGGCACAGATACGCAGTATTTT
>.|TRBJ1-2|16|.|TRBV27
CASSSKRTAFNYGYTF
TGTGCCAGCAGCTCCAAACGGACAGCCTTTAACTATGGCTACACCTTC
>.|TRBJ1-2|14|.|TRBV19
CASSPNKGNYGYTF
TGTGCCAGTAGTCCCAACAAGGGGAACTATGGCTACACCTTC
>TRBD1|TRBJ1-4|15|.|TRBV14
CASSQETGGNEKLFF
TGTGCCAGCAGCCAAGAGACAGGGGGCAATGAAAAACTGTTTTTT
>.|TRBJ1-2|17|once|TRBV14
CASSQAGAGRLVSGYTF
TGTGCCAGCAGCCAAGCGGGTGCAGGGAGGCTCGTATCTGGCTACACCTTC
>TRBD1|TRBJ1-1|16|.|TRBV7-9
CASSPGTAHSNTEAFF
TGTGCCAGCAGCCCAGGGACAGCCCACTCAAACACTGAAGCTTTCTTT
>.|TRBJ1-2|16|.|TRBV4-3
CASSQDTQGRVGGYTF
TGCGCCAGCAGCCAAGATACGCAGGGGAGAGTGGGTGGCTACACCTTC
>TRBD1|TRBJ2-2|18|once|TRBV2
CASSEKGTGNPRTGELFF
TGTGCCAGCAGTGAAAAGGGGACAGGGAACCCAAGAACCGGGGAGCTGTTTTTT
>.|TRBJ1-6|13|few|TRBV10-2
CASRDTGNSPLHF
TGCGCCAGCAGGGACACAGGGAACTCACCCCTCCACTTT
>TRBD1|TRBJ1-4|14|.|TRBV6-6
CASSPQGALEKLFF
TGTGCCAGCAGCCCTCAGGGGGCGCTTGAAAAACTGTTTTTT
>TRBD1|TRBJ1-2|13|once|TRBV7-2
CASNPGTVDGYTF
TGTGCCAGCAATCCGGGGACAGTCGATGGCTACACCTTC
>TRBD1|TRBJ2-7|13|.|TRBV2
CASNSGQQYEQYF
TGTGCCAGCAATTCGGGACAGCAATACGAGCAGTACTTC
>.|TRBJ1-2|12|.|TRBV7-2
CASSSPFEGYTF
TGTGCCAGCAGCTCCCCCTTTGAGGGCTACACCTTC
>TRBD1|TRBJ1-1|17|.|TRBV4-3
CASSQGDSLRSNTEAFF
TGCGCCAGCAGCCAGGGGGACAGCCTAAGATCGAACACTGAAGCTTTCTTT
>.|TRBJ2-5|16|.|TRBV11-2
CASSLDTLVEWGTQYF
TGTGCCAGCAGCTTAGATACACTAGTGGAGTGGGGGACCCAGTACTTC
>.|TRBJ1-2|15|few|TRBV3-1/TRBV3-2
CASSHLGTSNEGYTF
TGTGCCAGCAGCCACCTTGGGACTTCTAATGAGGGCTACACCTTC
>TRBD1|TRBJ1-5|14|.|TRBV27
CASSPMTGNQPQHF
TGTGCCAGCAGTCCGATGACAGGGAATCAGCCCCAGCATTTT
>TRBD1|TRBJ1-1|14|once|TRBV11-2
CASSSQGRNSEAFF
TGTGCCAGCAGCTCACAGGGGCGGAACTCTGAAGCTTTCTTT
>.|TRBJ1-3|15|.|TRBV3-1/TRBV3-2
CASSSTGVSGNTIYF
TGTGCCAGCAGTTCGACTGGCGTCTCTGGAAACACCATATATTTT
>.|TRBJ2-7|15|once|TRBV2
CASTRGWPFSYEQYF
TGTGCCAGCACCAGGGGCTGGCCCTTTTCCTACGAGCAGTACTTC
>TRBD1|TRBJ1-5|16|once|TRBV11-2
CASSLLPGQGNQPQHF
TGTGCCAGCAGCTTACTCCCGGGACAGGGAAACCAGCCCCAGCATTTT
>TRBD1|TRBJ1-6|15|.|TRBV2
CASRVTQGATPPLHF
TGTGCCAGCAGAGTCACCCAGGGGGCGACCCCACCCCTCCACTTT
>TRBD1|TRBJ2-5|13|.|TRBV30
CAWKGQQQETQYF
TGTGCCTGGAAGGGACAGCAACAAGAGACCCAGTACTTC
>.|TRBJ2-1|13|.|TRBV12-3/TRBV12-4
CASRTGVYNEQFF
TGTGCCAGCAGAACGGGAGTTTACAATGAGCAGTTCTTC
>.|TRBJ2-7|15|.|TRBV7-9
CASSPRDFSSYEQYF
TGTGCCAGCAGCCCCCGGGACTTTAGCTCCTACGAGCAGTACTTC
>.|TRBJ2-5|17|.|TRBV1
CTSSQLLSGTFKETQYF
TGCACCAGCAGCCAACTACTGAGCGGGACCTTCAAGGAGACCCAGTACTTC
>TRBD1|TRBJ1-1|14|.|TRBV7-8
CASSRGGWDTEAFF
TGTGCCAGCAGCCGAGGGGGCTGGGACACTGAAGCTTTCTTT
>.|TRBJ1-1|11|.|TRBV7-9
CAGRENTEAFF
TGTGCCGGCCGGGAAAACACTGAAGCTTTCTTT
>.|TRBJ1-3|13|.|TRBV11-2
CASTPGGGNTIYF
TGTGCCAGCACCCCCGGAGGTGGAAACACCATATATTTT
>TRBD1|TRBJ2-2|14|.|TRBV6-5
CASLGQGWGGELFF
TGTGCCAGCTTAGGACAGGGCTGGGGCGGGGAGCTGTTTTTT
>.|TRBJ2-1|15|once|TRBV7-2
CASSLTYGGFNEQFF
TGTGCCAGCAGCCTGACCTACGGAGGGTTCAATGAGCAGTTCTTC
>TRBD1|TRBJ1-4|16|.|TRBV7-9
CASSMGQASTNEKLFF
TGTGCCAGCAGCATGGGACAGGCCTCAACTAATGAAAAACTGTTTTTT
>TRBD2|TRBJ2-7|14|.|TRBV18
CASSPGGGLDEQYF
TGTGCCAGCTCACCTGGCGGGGGGCTGGACGAGCAGTACTTC
>.|TRBJ1-6|17|.|TRBV4-1
CASSQSLGEGYNSPLHF
TGCGCCAGCAGCCAATCGTTGGGTGAGGGATATAATTCACCCCTCCACTTT
>.|TRBJ1-1|13|.|TRBV27
CASSYRENTEAFF
TGTGCCAGCAGCTACAGGGAAAACACTGAAGCTTTCTTT
>.|TRBJ2-3|17|.|TRBV11-3
CASSLELAGASTDTQYF
TGTGCCAGCAGCTTAGAATTGGCAGGGGCTAGCACAGATACGCAGTATTTT
>TRBD1|TRBJ2-1|16|.|TRBV5-8
CASSHWTGGFHNEQFF
TGTGCCAGCAGCCATTGGACAGGGGGATTTCACAATGAGCAGTTCTTC
>TRBD2|TRBJ2-7|16|once|TRBV7-8
CASSLSPGLAGDEQYF
TGTGCCAGCAGCTTATCACCGGGACTAGCGGGGGACGAGCAGTACTTC
>TRBD1|TRBJ1-6|15|.|TRBV27
CASSPPQGESSPLHF
TGTGCCAGCAGTCCACCACAGGGGGAAAGTTCACCCCTCCACTTT